The 31 T cell receptor beta chains listed next were all sequenced from one sample in a study of graft-versus-host responses after intestinal transplantation. Sequencing was performed with immunoSEQ multiplex PCR; in TCRdb, only in-frame clones are kept and a portion is missing. The table includes about 64,000 clones, around 90% detected once. The source was bone marrow, collected around 720 days after intestinal transplantation. The receptors shown here come from a human patient who received an intestinal transplant, so some T cells may come from the graft donor.

The rearrangement uses TRBV6-5 and TRBJ2-1; possibly TRBD1 for D (5 bases). The germline CDR1 and CDR2 sequences are MNHEY and SVGAGI. V lost 0 bases, J lost 1 base, and 7 bases lay in between. The CDR3 has 15 residues. The CDR3 loop reads CASSYSPGSYNEQFF. The CDR3 DNA is TGTGCCAGCAGTTACTCTCCAGGGTCCTACAATGAGCAGTTCTTC.

The CDR3 nucleotides are TGTGCCAGCAGCGAGCCACAGGGGAGGATGGCTGGGGGTGGCTACACCTTC. It yields the protein CASSEPQGRMAGGGYTF. The V call is TRBV28, the J call TRBJ1-2; TRBD1 matches 7 bases. There are 17 residues in the CDR3. Germline V CDR1 and CDR2: MDHEN, SYDVKM. J was trimmed by 7 bases and V by 6 bases; bases with no gene match: 20.

The chain uses TRBV7-3 and TRBJ2-1; unclear D gene. The CDR3 length is 17 residues. CDR1 and CDR2 (germline): SGHTA, FQGTGA. The V end lost 5 bases, the J end lost 0 bases, and 17 bases lay between the germline ends. DNA for the CDR3: TGTGCCAGCAGCCCAGACCTGGGCCCCAGCTCCTACAATGAGCAGTTCTTC. This sequence encodes CASSPDLGPSSYNEQFF.

The chain uses TRBV6-5 and TRBJ1-4; perhaps TRBD1 as D (6 bases). Germline CDR1 and CDR2: MNHEY and SVGAGI. The length of the CDR3 is 15 residues. Trimming took 2 bases from V and 0 from J, leaving 7 bases between them. The CDR3 protein is CASSYGGPTNEKLFF. CDR3 DNA: TGTGCCAGCAGTTACGGGGGCCCAACTAATGAAAAACTGTTTTTT.

The V call is TRBV28, the J call TRBJ1-2; D not resolved. The CDR3 spans 17 residues. The germline CDR1 and CDR2 sequences are MDHEN and SYDVKM. V was cut by 5 bases and J by 4 bases, with 23 bases left in between. CDR3 sequence reads: CASSPRTYQKRSYGYTF. The CDR3 bases are TGTGCCAGCAGTCCGCGGACTTACCAAAAAAGGAGCTATGGCTACACCTTC.

This chain links TRBV29-1 with TRBJ2-5; TRBD1 aligns across 8 bases. Unmatched junction bases numbered 17, after V lost 1 base and J lost 4 bases. Germline CDR1 SQVTM, CDR2 ANQGSEA. The CDR3 extends over 18 amino acids. The CDR3 spells CSVEGEVRGRQGRETQYF. CDR3 in DNA: TGCAGCGTTGAAGGGGAAGTCAGGGGGCGCCAGGGTAGAGAGACCCAGTACTTC.

This chain joins TRBV13 and TRBJ1-4; 7 bases are shared with TRBD1. The CDR3 is made up of 13 amino acids. Germline V lookup: CDR1 PRHDT, CDR2 FYEKMQ (reference sequence). V was pared by 9 bases and J by 2 bases, with 3 bases of the junction left unmatched. The CDR3 here is CASSQGTNEKLFF. CDR3 bases: TGTGCCAGTTCACAGGGGACTAATGAAAAACTGTTTTTT.

J is TRBJ2-7 and V is TRBV18; the D is unclear. V lost 2 bases, J lost 9 bases, and 17 bases lay in between. CDR1 and CDR2 from the germline V gene are KGHSH and LQKENI. CDR3 length: 14 amino acids. The DNA for the CDR3 is TGTGCCAGCTCACCAGAGACAAGCCGAGGCGGGCAGTACTTC. Its translation is CASSPETSRGGQYF.

J is TRBJ2-1 and V is TRBV28; D unresolved. The CDR3 loop spans 15 amino acids. V was pared by 3 bases and J by 3 bases, with 12 bases between. Germline assignment: CDR1 MDHEN and CDR2 SYDVKM. CDR3: CASSLLPQDYNEQFF. In nucleotides, the CDR3 is TGTGCCAGCAGTTTGCTCCCCCAAGACTACAATGAGCAGTTCTTC. Full variable domain (missing parts from reference TRBV28 and TRBJ2-1): DVKVTQSSRYLVKRTGEKVFLECVQDMDHENMFWYRQDPGLGLRLIYFSYDVKMKEKGDIPEGYSVSREKKERFSLILESASTNQTSMYLCASSLLPQDYNEQFFGPGTRLTVL.

The chain joins TRBV7-9 to TRBJ1-1; D is undetermined. Trimming took 1 base from V and 5 from J, leaving 11 bases between them. Germline lookup yields CDR1 SEHNR and CDR2 FQNEAQ (reference sequence). The CDR3 totals 14 residues. This CDR3 is CASSLETLGTEAFF. The CDR3 DNA reads as TGTGCCAGCAGCTTAGAAACCCTGGGGACTGAAGCTTTCTTT.

This clone occurred a few times. The V gene is TRBV2, the J gene TRBJ1-1; 8 bases align to TRBD1. Trimming took 6 bases from V and 4 from J; bases not matched to a gene: 4. CDR1 SNHLY and CDR2 FYNNEI come from the germline V gene. The CDR3 sequence is 13 residues long. The CDR3 sequence: CASSPTGGTEAFF. DNA for the CDR3: TGTGCCAGCAGCCCTACAGGGGGCACTGAAGCTTTCTTT.

The rearrangement joins TRBV25-1 to TRBJ1-1; TRBD1 aligns across 7 bases. Germline V gene lookup returns CDR1 MGHDK and CDR2 SYGVNS. The CDR3 is 14 residues long. V shed 6 bases and J 3 bases; nucleotides not matched to a gene: 7. CDR3 in DNA: TGTGCCAGCAGGCGGGCAGGGGGGGACACTGAAGCTTTCTTT. This gives the protein CASRRAGGDTEAFF. Full variable domain (rest looked up from reference TRBV25-1 and TRBJ1-1): EADIYQTPRYLVIGTGKKITLECSQTMGHDKMYWYQQDPGMELHLIHYSYGVNSTEKGDLSSESTVSRIRTEHFPLTLESARPSHTSQYLCASRRAGGDTEAFFGQGTRLTVV.

This chain uses TRBV5-5 with TRBJ1-6; D gene uncertain. The length of the CDR3 is 14 residues. CDR1 and CDR2 from the germline V gene are SGHKS and YYEKEE (reference sequence). Trimming took off 0 bases at V and 7 bases at J, with 8 bases between the two ends. The CDR3 coding sequence is TGTGCCAGCAGCTTGGATAGCCCGAATTCACCCCTCCACTTT. It encodes CASSLDSPNSPLHF.

The chain carries TRBV2 and TRBJ1-5; tentative D call: TRBD1 (5 bases). V was shortened by 6 bases and J by 3 bases, with 12 bases between the two germline ends. The CDR3 has 14 residues. Germline assignment: CDR1 SNHLY and CDR2 FYNNEI. CDR3 sequence: CASRLGLTNQPQHF. CDR3 DNA sequence: TGTGCCAGCAGGCTGGGGCTAACCAATCAGCCCCAGCATTTT.

In this sample, this clone turned up a few times. The rearrangement uses TRBV9 and TRBJ2-1; TRBD2 aligns across 9 bases. J gave up 8 bases and V 7 bases, and 10 bases lay outside the gene matches. Germline CDR1 reads SGDLS; CDR2 reads YYNGEE. The CDR3 has 14 residues. The CDR3 coding sequence is TGTGCCAGCCAGCCATTAGCGGGAGCACATGAGCAGTTCTTC. Its translation is CASQPLAGAHEQFF.

This rearrangement joins TRBV6-5 to TRBJ1-4; the D gene is possibly TRBD1 (6 bases). V lost 6 bases and J 3 bases, leaving 11 bases between the germline ends. CDR3 length: 14 amino acids. Germline CDR1 MNHEY, CDR2 SVGAGI. The CDR3 loop reads CASSRTASNEKLFF. Here the CDR3 DNA reads TGTGCCAGCAGCCGGACAGCCTCTAATGAAAAACTGTTTTTT.

V usage is TRBV11-1 and J usage is TRBJ2-7; D not certain. The V end lost 2 bases, the J end lost 0 bases, and 8 bases lay between the germline ends. The CDR3 spans 14 residues. From germline, CDR1 is SGHAT and CDR2 FQDESV (reference sequence). The CDR3 is CASSLKGISYEQYF. As DNA, the CDR3 is TGTGCCAGCAGCTTAAAAGGAATCTCCTACGAGCAGTACTTC.

This clone was observed once. The rearrangement uses TRBV9 and TRBJ2-1, with 8 bases that match TRBD1. J gave up 1 base and V 7 bases, and 4 bases lay outside the gene matches. The CDR3 is 14 amino acids. Germline CDR1 is SGDLS and CDR2 is YYNGEE. The CDR3 sequence: CASQGAASYNEQFF. CDR3 DNA sequence: TGTGCCAGCCAGGGGGCCGCGTCCTACAATGAGCAGTTCTTC.

The CDR3 DNA follows: TGTGCCAGCAGCTTAGCTGGCACCGACCCCGGTGGCTACACCTTC. Translation: CASSLAGTDPGGYTF. V and J are TRBV7-9 and TRBJ1-2; no clear D gene. Trimming shortened V by 0 bases and J by 7 bases, and 15 bases separated the two germline ends. Germline V gene sequence: CDR1 SEHNR, CDR2 FQNEAQ (reference sequence). The CDR3 is made up of 15 amino acids.

The V and J genes are TRBV4-2 and TRBJ2-1; TRBD2 matches 9 bases. Per germline, CDR1 LGHNA and CDR2 YNFKEQ. This CDR3 region has 16 residues. Losses at the gene ends were 0 bases for V and 4 bases for J; bases not matched to a gene: 4. Here the CDR3 reads CASSQDQRGDYNEQFF. In DNA form, the CDR3 reads TGTGCCAGCAGCCAAGATCAGCGGGGGGATTACAATGAGCAGTTCTTC.

The rearrangement uses TRBV5-5 and TRBJ1-4, with D unclear. Trimming took off 2 bases at V and 7 bases at J, with 12 bases between the two ends. CDR3 length equals 14 residues. Germline-derived CDR1 and CDR2 are SGHKS and YYEKEE (reference sequence). The CDR3: CASSLSPMSEKLFF. The CDR3 nucleotides read TGTGCCAGCAGCTTATCCCCTATGAGTGAAAAACTGTTTTTT. Full variable domain (remainder filled in from reference TRBV5-5 and TRBJ1-4): DAGVTQSPTHLIKTRGQQVTLRCSPISGHKSVSWYQQVLGQGPQFIFQYYEKEERGRGNFPDRFSARQFPNYSSELNVNALLLGDSALYLCASSLSPMSEKLFFGSGTQLSVL.

The genes are TRBV6-5 and TRBJ2-7; tentatively, D is TRBD2 (6 bases). Germline V lookup: CDR1 MNHEY, CDR2 SVGAGI. CDR3 length equals 13 residues. Deletions cut 5 bases from V and 7 bases from J, with 15 bases between. CDR3 in DNA: TGTGCCAGCAGTGAAATGCCGCGGGGAGAGCAGTACTTC. Its translation: CASSEMPRGEQYF.

The chain carries TRBV4-1 and TRBJ1-6, with D unresolved. Deletions cut 1 base from V and 8 bases from J, with 15 bases between. Germline lookup yields CDR1 MGHRA and CDR2 YSYEKL. CDR3 length equals 16 residues. Here the CDR3 reads CASSQASGPTYSPLHF. The DNA for the CDR3 is TGCGCCAGCAGCCAAGCTTCCGGGCCTACTTATTCACCCCTCCACTTT.

The chain links TRBV10-1 to TRBJ2-2; D not resolved. This CDR3 has 15 amino acids. V lost 3 bases and J 6 bases, leaving 14 bases between the germline ends. Germline assignment: CDR1 WNHNN and CDR2 SYGVQD (reference sequence). The CDR3 here is CASSDNSPVPGELFF. CDR3 nucleotide sequence: TGCGCCAGCAGTGACAACAGCCCCGTTCCCGGGGAGCTGTTTTTT.

The sample holds one count of this clone. The chain joins TRBV27 to TRBJ2-2; 14 positions agree with TRBD2. The CDR3 runs 21 residues. Trimming removed 8 bases from V and 4 bases from J; junction bases left unmatched: 21. Germline V gives CDR1 MNHEY, CDR2 SMNVEV (reference sequence). The CDR3 sequence is CASCRRARGLAGAPTTGELFF. The CDR3 region has the DNA TGTGCCAGCTGCCGCAGAGCCCGGGGACTAGCGGGGGCACCCACCACCGGGGAGCTGTTTTTT.

The chain employs TRBV11-3 and TRBJ2-1, with D perhaps matching TRBD1 (5 bases). From germline, CDR1 is SGHNT and CDR2 YENEEA. V was trimmed by 1 base and J by 10 bases, leaving 11 bases between them. The CDR3 totals 13 residues. The CDR3 bases are TGTGCCAGCAGCTTAGCACCAGGGAACGAGCAGTTCTTC. Amino acid sequence: CASSLAPGNEQFF.

This clone was found once. The V gene is TRBV30, the J gene TRBJ2-1; 7 bases map to TRBD2. Trimming took 3 bases from V and 4 from J; bases not matched to a gene: 9. The CDR3 length is 15 residues. Germline V gene sequence: CDR1 GTSNPN, CDR2 SVGIG (reference sequence). CDR3 DNA: TGTGCCTGGAGCCCTCCAGCGGGATTTTACAATGAGCAGTTCTTC. Translation: CAWSPPAGFYNEQFF.

The rearrangement links TRBV4-1 to TRBJ2-7; D gene uncertain. V lost 3 bases and J 0 bases, leaving 21 bases between the germline ends. CDR1 and CDR2 (germline): MGHRA, YSYEKL. The CDR3 contains 18 residues. CDR3 sequence: CASSQALLLDGSSYEQYF. CDR3 bases: TGCGCCAGCAGCCAGGCGCTGCTTTTGGACGGAAGCTCCTACGAGCAGTACTTC.

This chain connects TRBV5-1 to TRBJ2-7; D ambiguous. This CDR3 spans 14 amino acids. The germline V gene has CDR1 SGHRS and CDR2 YFSETQ. Between the trimmed V and J ends, which lost 0 bases and 2 bases, there was a span of 9 bases. For the CDR3, the DNA is TGCGCCAGCAGCTTGGGACTGTTGACCTACGAGCAGTACTTC. Encoded protein: CASSLGLLTYEQYF.

This clone was counted a single time. This chain links TRBV29-1 with TRBJ1-1; D gene ambiguous. CDR1 is SQVTM, CDR2 ANQGSEA, per germline. The CDR3 length is 13 residues. Trimming left V 4 bases short and J 8 bases short, with 17 bases between. The CDR3 spells CSVGPGLKREAFF. The CDR3, as DNA: TGCAGCGTTGGGCCAGGATTGAAGAGGGAAGCTTTCTTT.

This clone was seen only a few times. One junction end disagrees with the germline gene, perhaps due to a read error. The rearrangement joins TRBV4-2 to TRBJ2-7; 9 bases are a match to TRBD2. CDR3 length equals 11 residues. CDR1 is LGHNA, CDR2 YNFKEQ, per germline. DNA of the CDR3: TGTGCCAGCAGCCAAGATCAGGGACTAGCATTC. Its translation: CASSQDQGLAF.